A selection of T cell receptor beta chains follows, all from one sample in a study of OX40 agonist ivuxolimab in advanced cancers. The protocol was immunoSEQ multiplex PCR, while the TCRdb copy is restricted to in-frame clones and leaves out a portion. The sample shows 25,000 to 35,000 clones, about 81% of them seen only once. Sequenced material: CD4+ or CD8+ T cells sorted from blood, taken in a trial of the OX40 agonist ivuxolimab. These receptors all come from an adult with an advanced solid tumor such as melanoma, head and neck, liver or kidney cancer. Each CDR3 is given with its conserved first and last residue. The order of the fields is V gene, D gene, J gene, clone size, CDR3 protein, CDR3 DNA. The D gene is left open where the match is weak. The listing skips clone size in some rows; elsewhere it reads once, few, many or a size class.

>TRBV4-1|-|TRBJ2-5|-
CASSQEMGEETQYF
TGCGCCAGCAGCCAAGAAATGGGGGAAGAGACCCAGTACTTC
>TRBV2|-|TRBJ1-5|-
CASRDPGRANQPQHF
TGTGCCAGCAGAGATCCGGGACGGGCCAATCAGCCCCAGCATTTT
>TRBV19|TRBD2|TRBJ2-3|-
CASSVIPRTSGRVDTQYF
TGTGCCAGTAGTGTTATACCCCGGACTAGCGGGAGGGTAGATACGCAGTATTTT
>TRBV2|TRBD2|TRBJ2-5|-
CASSEGLAGGYQETQYF
TGTGCCAGCAGTGAAGGACTAGCGGGGGGGTATCAAGAGACCCAGTACTTC
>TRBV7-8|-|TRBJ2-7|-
CASSLHPDILSDEQYF
TGTGCCAGCAGCTTACATCCGGACATACTATCGGACGAGCAGTACTTC
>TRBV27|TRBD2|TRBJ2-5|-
CASRKTSGRRETQYF
TGTGCCAGCAGGAAGACTAGCGGGAGGAGGGAGACCCAGTACTTC
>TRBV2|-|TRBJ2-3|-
CASSETDRKLTDTQYF
TGTGCCAGCAGTGAAACGGACAGAAAACTAACAGATACGCAGTATTTT
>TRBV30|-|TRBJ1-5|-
CAWSVPMTEDSNQPQHF
TGTGCCTGGAGTGTACCGATGACGGAAGATAGCAATCAGCCCCAGCATTTT
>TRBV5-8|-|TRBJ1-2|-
CASSLGYDYTF
TGTGCCAGCAGCTTGGGGTATGACTACACCTTC
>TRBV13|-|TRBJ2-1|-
CASSFDNEQFF
TGTGCCAGCAGCTTCGACAATGAGCAGTTCTTC
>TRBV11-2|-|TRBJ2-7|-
CASRLFDEQYF
TGTGCCAGCAGATTATTTGACGAGCAGTACTTC
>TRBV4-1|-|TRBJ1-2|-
CASSQEARVDGYTF
TGCGCCAGCAGCCAAGAAGCCAGGGTGGACGGCTACACCTTC
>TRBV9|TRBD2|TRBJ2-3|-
CASSPPAGEGWDTQYF
TGTGCCAGCAGCCCTCCAGCGGGAGAGGGGTGGGATACGCAGTATTTT
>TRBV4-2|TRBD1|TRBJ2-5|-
CASSHGTGGQETQYF
TGTGCCAGCAGCCACGGGACAGGGGGCCAAGAGACCCAGTACTTC
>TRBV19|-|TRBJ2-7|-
CASSITAFRGEQYF
TGTGCCAGTAGTATTACGGCCTTTCGGGGAGAGCAGTACTTC
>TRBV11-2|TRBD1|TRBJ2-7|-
CASSRGGQGAYEQYF
TGTGCCAGCAGCCGCGGCGGACAGGGCGCGTACGAGCAGTACTTC
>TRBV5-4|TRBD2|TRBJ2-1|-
CASSSPGLAGHSYNEQFF
TGTGCCAGCAGCTCCCCGGGACTAGCGGGACACTCCTACAATGAGCAGTTCTTC
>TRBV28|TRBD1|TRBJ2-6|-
CASRLRDRVLSGANVLTF
TGTGCCAGCAGGTTAAGAGACAGGGTTCTTTCTGGGGCCAACGTCCTGACTTTC
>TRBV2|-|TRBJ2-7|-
CASNPTPTYEQYF
TGTGCCAGCAACCCTACGCCTACCTACGAGCAGTACTTC
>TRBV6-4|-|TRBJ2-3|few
CASAPVGGGPPDTQYF
TGTGCCAGCGCTCCTGTAGGGGGGGGCCCACCGGATACGCAGTATTTT
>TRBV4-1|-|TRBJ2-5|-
CASSQVGDWETQYF
TGCGCCAGCAGCCAAGTCGGCGACTGGGAGACCCAGTACTTC
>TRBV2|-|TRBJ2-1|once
CAKGGGTYNEQFF
TGTGCCAAGGGGGGAGGGACCTACAATGAGCAGTTCTTC
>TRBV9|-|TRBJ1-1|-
CASSTTVKPTEAFF
TGTGCCAGCAGCACGACAGTAAAACCCACTGAAGCTTTCTTT
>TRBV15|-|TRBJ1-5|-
CATSRDLGLWGPQHF
TGTGCCACCAGCAGAGATCTGGGCCTTTGGGGGCCCCAGCATTTT
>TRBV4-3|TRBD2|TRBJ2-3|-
CASSQAGGSTDTQYF
TGCGCCAGCAGCCAAGCGGGAGGCAGCACAGATACGCAGTATTTT
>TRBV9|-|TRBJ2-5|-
CASSGLQAETQYF
TGTGCCAGCAGCGGATTACAGGCGGAGACCCAGTACTTC
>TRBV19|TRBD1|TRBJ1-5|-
CASSRDREGSNQPQHF
TGTGCCAGTAGTAGGGACAGGGAGGGAAGCAATCAGCCCCAGCATTTT
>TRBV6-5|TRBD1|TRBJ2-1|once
CASSSQSGTGGSEQFF
TGTGCCAGCAGTTCACAATCGGGGACAGGGGGCAGTGAGCAGTTCTTC
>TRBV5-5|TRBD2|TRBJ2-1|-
CASSFSGLSYNEQFF
TGTGCCAGCAGCTTTAGCGGGCTCTCCTACAATGAGCAGTTCTTC
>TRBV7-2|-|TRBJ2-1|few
CASSPRRSSYNEQFF
TGTGCCAGCAGCCCCCGGAGAAGCTCCTACAATGAGCAGTTCTTC
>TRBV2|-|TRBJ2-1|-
CAIRGSGNEQFF
TGTGCCATCCGGGGTAGCGGAAACGAGCAGTTCTTC
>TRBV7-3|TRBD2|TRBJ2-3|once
CASSLAGGTLDTQYF
TGTGCCAGCAGTCTGGCGGGGGGGACCCTGGATACGCAGTATTTT
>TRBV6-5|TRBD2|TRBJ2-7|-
CASSSLASEQYF
TGTGCCAGCAGCTCACTAGCGTCCGAGCAGTACTTC
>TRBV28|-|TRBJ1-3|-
CASSLEGSEGNTIYF
TGTGCCAGCAGTTTAGAGGGAAGCGAAGGAAACACCATATATTTT
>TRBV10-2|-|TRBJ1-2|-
CASSESASLYGYTF
TGCGCCAGCAGTGAGTCGGCCAGTTTATATGGCTACACCTTC
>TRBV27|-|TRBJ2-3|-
CASSFEAPTDTQYF
TGTGCCAGCAGTTTTGAAGCTCCCACAGATACGCAGTATTTT
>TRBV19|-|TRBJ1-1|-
CASIDSPGWGAFF
TGTGCCAGTATTGATTCCCCGGGTTGGGGAGCTTTCTTT
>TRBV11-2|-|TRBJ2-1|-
CASSPSFGQMSYNEQFF
TGTGCCAGCAGCCCCAGCTTCGGACAGATGTCCTACAATGAGCAGTTCTTC
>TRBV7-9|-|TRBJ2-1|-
CASSPDGAFNEQFF
TGTGCCAGCAGCCCCGATGGGGCATTCAATGAGCAGTTCTTC
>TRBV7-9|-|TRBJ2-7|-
CASSPSSGSSYEQYF
TGTGCCAGCAGCCCCTCCTCAGGGTCTTCCTACGAGCAGTACTTC
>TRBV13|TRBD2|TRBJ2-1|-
CASASGGGDEQFF
TGTGCCTCCGCCTCGGGGGGAGGTGATGAGCAGTTCTTC
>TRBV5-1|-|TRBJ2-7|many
CASSFGTGREQYF
TGCGCCAGCAGCTTCGGGACTGGGCGGGAGCAGTACTTC
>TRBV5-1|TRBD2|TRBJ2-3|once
CATRGLAGESLTDTQYF
TGCGCCACCAGGGGACTAGCGGGGGAATCCCTCACAGATACGCAGTATTTT
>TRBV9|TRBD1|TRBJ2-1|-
CASSVAYRGIEQFF
TGTGCCAGCAGCGTCGCGTACAGGGGAATTGAGCAGTTCTTC
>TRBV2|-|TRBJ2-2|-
CASSDLLGPGELFF
TGTGCCAGCAGTGACCTACTAGGTCCCGGGGAGCTGTTTTTT
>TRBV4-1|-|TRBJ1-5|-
CASSQGELGYQPQHF
TGCGCCAGCAGCCAAGGCGAATTGGGCTATCAGCCCCAGCATTTT
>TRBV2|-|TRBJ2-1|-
CASSPGAHQFF
TGTGCCAGCAGCCCCGGGGCGCATCAGTTCTTC